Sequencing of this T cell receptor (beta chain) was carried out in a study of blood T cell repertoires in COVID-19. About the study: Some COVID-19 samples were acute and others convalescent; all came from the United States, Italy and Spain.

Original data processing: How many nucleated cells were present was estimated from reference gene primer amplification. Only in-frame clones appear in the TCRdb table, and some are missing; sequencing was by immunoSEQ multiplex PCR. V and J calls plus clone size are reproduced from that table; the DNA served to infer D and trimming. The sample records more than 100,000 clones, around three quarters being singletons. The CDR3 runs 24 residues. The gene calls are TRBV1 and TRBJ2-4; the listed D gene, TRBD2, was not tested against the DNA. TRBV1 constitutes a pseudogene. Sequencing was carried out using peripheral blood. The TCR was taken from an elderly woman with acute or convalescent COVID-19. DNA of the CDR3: TGCACCAGCCACCCACCCCGGCTACCGGTCGGGGATGGGAGGGGGTGCCTGGCCAAAAACATTCAGTACTTC. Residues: CTSHPPRLPVGDGRGCLAKNIQYF.